This T cell receptor beta chain originates from a study of OX40 agonist ivuxolimab in advanced cancers. Across the study: Patients took ivuxolimab, an agonistic anti-OX40 (CD134) antibody. Study results and limitations: Among the least clonally expanded were partial responders at 0.1-3.0 mg/kg.

Data came from immunoSEQ multiplex PCR; TCRdb stores just in-frame clones and leaves some out. Found here are more than 45,000 clones, more than 80% of them singletons; the top ten hold roughly 1.1%. Details on this clone: Its cognate antigen is unknown.

This CDR3 comprises 16 residues. V was pared by 1 base and J by 6 bases, with 7 bases of the junction left unmatched. Germline loops: CDR1 SGHTA, CDR2 FQGTGA. Specimen: CD4+ or CD8+ T cells sorted from blood, collected in a trial of the OX40 agonist ivuxolimab. The TCR comes from an adult with an advanced solid tumor such as melanoma, head and neck, liver or kidney cancer. The chain has TRBV7-3 and TRBJ2-3; 10 bases fit TRBD2. Written as DNA, the CDR3 is TGTGCCAGCAGCTTAAGGGGGCTAGCGGGGGTTGATACGCAGTATTTT. Amino acid sequence: CASSLRGLAGVDTQYF.